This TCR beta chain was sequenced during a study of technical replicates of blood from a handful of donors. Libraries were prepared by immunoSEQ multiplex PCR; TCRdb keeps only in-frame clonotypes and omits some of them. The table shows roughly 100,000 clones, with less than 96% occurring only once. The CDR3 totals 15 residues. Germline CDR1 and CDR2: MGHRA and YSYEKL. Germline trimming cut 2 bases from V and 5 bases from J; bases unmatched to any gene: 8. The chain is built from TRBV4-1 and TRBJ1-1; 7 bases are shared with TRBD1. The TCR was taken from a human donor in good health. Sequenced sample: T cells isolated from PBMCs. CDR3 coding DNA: TGCGCCAGCAGCCAATTGACAGGGAAATCAACTGAAGCTTTCTTT. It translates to CASSQLTGKSTEAFF.